A single sample is the source of the 22 T cell receptor beta chains below, sequenced in a study of metastatic and nonmetastatic thyroid tumors. TCRdb re-processed the PCR reads through MiXCR. The profile shows about 56,000 clones, almost 30% of them singletons. No patient received treatment before thyroid surgery. Sequencing used blood. Source of these receptors: a female donor with papillary thyroid cancer or a benign thyroid nodule (not recorded which). Some clones in this sample may be carry-over from other donors' samples.

This clone turned up a few times. V usage is TRBV27 and J usage is TRBJ1-1, with 10 bases matching TRBD1. With 5 bases clipped from V and 3 bases from J, the junction kept 6 bases outside the gene matches. From germline, CDR1 is MNHEY and CDR2 SMNVEV (reference sequence). The length of the CDR3 is 15 residues. CDR3 sequence: CASSPRTGGDTEAFF. Here the CDR3 DNA reads TGTGCCAGCAGTCCAAGGACAGGGGGAGACACTGAAGCTTTCTTT.

This clone has only one observation. The chain employs TRBV4-1 and TRBJ2-1; TRBD2 agrees at 10 bases. Germline V CDR1 and CDR2: MGHRA, YSYEKL. There are 18 residues in the CDR3. Unmatched junction bases numbered 12, after V lost 1 base and J lost 6 bases. The CDR3 loop reads CASSQAGLAERRGNEQFF. The CDR3 coding sequence is TGCGCCAGCAGCCAAGCTGGACTAGCGGAGCGACGGGGCAATGAGCAGTTCTTC.

The chain has TRBV7-6 and TRBJ2-1; D is unresolved. V dropped 1 base and J dropped 8 bases, with 12 bases sitting between them. The CDR3 is 14 residues long. The germline V gene has CDR1 SGHVS and CDR2 FNYEAQ. DNA of the CDR3: TGTGCCAGCAGCTTAGAAACCCGCCCCGATGAGCAGTTCTTC. Its protein product is CASSLETRPDEQFF.

The CDR3 reads CATSDLGQGDTGELFF. For the CDR3, the DNA is TGTGCCACCAGTGATTTGGGACAGGGGGACACCGGGGAGCTGTTTTTT. The chain has TRBV24-1 and TRBJ2-2, with 10 bases that match TRBD1. Trimming cost V 0 bases and J 3 bases; bases outside gene matches: 0. CDR1 KGHDR and CDR2 SFDVKD come from the germline V gene. The CDR3 has 16 amino acids.

V usage is TRBV6-1 and J usage is TRBJ2-1; 7 bases agree with TRBD2. With 6 bases clipped from V and 8 bases from J, the junction kept 4 bases outside the gene matches. Germline V gene data show CDR1 as MNHNS and CDR2 as SASEGT. The CDR3 length is 12 residues. CDR3 sequence (DNA): TGTGCCAGCAGGCTAGGACTAGATGAGCAGTTCTTC. This encodes CASRLGLDEQFF.

Sample share makes this clone medium-sized. The gene calls are TRBV10-3 and TRBJ1-1; a weak D match, TRBD1 (5 bases). Trimming left V 11 bases short and J 7 bases short, with 17 bases between. The CDR3 runs 12 residues. CDR1 and CDR2 (germline): ENHRY, SYGVKD. The CDR3 reads CASTRGDDEAFF. The CDR3 nucleotides read TGTGCCTCGACCCGGGGCGATGATGAAGCTTTCTTT.

There are a few counts of this clone. J is TRBJ2-1 and V is TRBV27; D remains unclear. The CDR3 spans 14 residues. Germline V gene data show CDR1 as MNHEY and CDR2 as SMNVEV (reference sequence). V gave up 5 bases and J gave up 2 bases, with 10 bases separating them. CDR3 nucleotide sequence: TGTGCCAGCAGTCCCGGAGTGACCTACAATGAGCAGTTCTTC. The encoded protein is CASSPGVTYNEQFF.

This chain connects TRBV27 to TRBJ2-7, with 11 bases that match TRBD2. CDR1 and CDR2 from the germline V gene are MNHEY and SMNVEV (reference sequence). This CDR3 contains 20 residues. V shed 4 bases and J 4 bases; nucleotides not matched to a gene: 21. The CDR3 nucleotides are TGTGCCAGCAGTTCGACTGACAGGGTACCGACTAGCGGGACGTGGTACGAGCAGTACTTC. Amino acid sequence: CASSSTDRVPTSGTWYEQYF.

V gene TRBV28 combines with J gene TRBJ2-1; 10 nucleotides line up with TRBD2. The junction had 8 bases not matched to a gene; V was cut back by 5 bases and J by 7 bases. Germline loops: CDR1 MDHEN, CDR2 SYDVKM. This CDR3 has 15 residues. CDR3 loop: CASSHPGLASNEQFF. In DNA form, the CDR3 reads TGTGCCAGCAGTCATCCGGGACTAGCGTCGAATGAGCAGTTCTTC.

This clone was counted between two and nine times. The chain combines TRBV28 with TRBJ1-1, with D possibly TRBD1 on 5 matching bases. CDR1 and CDR2 (germline): MDHEN, SYDVKM. The CDR3 totals 13 residues. The V gene lost 2 bases and the J gene lost 2 bases, with 6 bases spanning the gap. CDR3 residues: CASSLGGNTEAFF. DNA for the CDR3: TGTGCCAGCAGTTTAGGGGGAAACACTGAAGCTTTCTTT.

The table lists this clone with a few counts. The genes are TRBV15 and TRBJ1-2; TRBD1 matches at 11 bases. Germline-derived CDR1 and CDR2 are LNHNV and YYDKDF (reference sequence). V shed 5 bases and J 4 bases; nucleotides not matched to a gene: 9. The CDR3 runs to 16 residues. CDR3 sequence reads: CATSPTPGQGGYGYTF. In nucleotides, the CDR3 is TGTGCCACCAGCCCTACTCCGGGACAGGGGGGCTATGGCTACACCTTC.

This sequence joins TRBV5-1 and TRBJ2-1, with TRBD1 identical over 9 bases. The V segment lost 0 bases and the J segment 6 bases; nucleotides outside the gene matches: 4. Germline lookup yields CDR1 SGHRS and CDR2 YFSETQ. The CDR3 is 15 amino acids. The CDR3 reads CASSLVGQGINEQFF. The DNA for the CDR3 is TGCGCCAGCAGCTTGGTGGGACAGGGTATCAATGAGCAGTTCTTC.

The V call is TRBV5-1, the J call TRBJ2-3; D gene uncertain. Germline V gives CDR1 SGHRS, CDR2 YFSETQ. V was clipped by 5 bases and J by 3 bases, with 10 bases between them. The CDR3 covers 13 residues. This CDR3 reads CASSPDLTDTQYF. The CDR3 DNA sequence: TGCGCCAGCAGTCCTGATTTGACAGATACGCAGTATTTT.

The chain is built from TRBV6-2 or TRBV6-3 and TRBJ2-7; no firm D call. From germline, CDR1 is MNHEY and CDR2 SVGEGT. This CDR3 region has 15 residues. The germline V and J ends were trimmed by 2 bases and 3 bases, with 14 bases remaining between them. CDR3 amino acids: CASSYPPDSGYEQYF. In DNA, the CDR3 is TGTGCCAGCAGTTACCCGCCGGATTCGGGCTACGAGCAGTACTTC.

In this sample, this clone turned up a few times. V is TRBV6-6 and J is TRBJ2-1; D uncertain. There are 16 residues in the CDR3. In germline, CDR1 is MNHNY, CDR2 SVGAGI (reference sequence). V shed 0 bases and J shed 0 bases, with 9 bases lying between them. The CDR3 region is CASSYSGGTSYNEQFF. The DNA of the CDR3 is TGTGCCAGCAGTTACTCCGGCGGCACCTCCTACAATGAGCAGTTCTTC.

This clone was seen only a few times. This CDR3 reads CASSDVFGGRTDTQYF. The CDR3 DNA reads as TGTGCCAGCAGTGACGTGTTCGGGGGGCGCACAGATACGCAGTATTTT. The chain recombines TRBV6-4 with TRBJ2-3; the D gene is possibly TRBD2 (7 bases). V was clipped by 2 bases and J by 1 base, with 13 bases between them. The CDR3 spans 16 residues. Germline V gene sequence: CDR1 MRHNA, CDR2 SNTAGT.

The chain is built from TRBV19 and TRBJ1-5; D is possibly TRBD1 (5 bases). Germline CDR1 reads LNHDA; CDR2 reads SQIVND (reference sequence). The CDR3 runs to 14 residues. V lost 8 bases, J lost 9 bases, and 20 bases lay in between. The DNA for the CDR3 is TGTGCCAGTTCATGGGACCTCCTGAGTCCGCCCCAGCATTTT. Protein product: CASSWDLLSPPQHF.

The rearrangement links TRBV4-3 to TRBJ2-2; TRBD2 matches at 8 bases. Germline loops: CDR1 LGHNA, CDR2 YSLEER. Trimming took 0 bases from V and 5 from J; bases not matched to a gene: 2. The CDR3 runs to 15 residues. CDR3 sequence (DNA): TGCGCCAGCAGCCAAGATCCTAGCGGGACCGGGGAGCTGTTTTTT. Protein product: CASSQDPSGTGELFF.

The chain employs TRBV7-2 and TRBJ1-6, with D uncertain. Trimming removed 1 base from V and 9 bases from J, with 7 bases in between. CDR3 length: 13 residues. Germline V gene sequence: CDR1 SGHTA, CDR2 FQGNSA. The CDR3 coding sequence is TGTGCCAGCAGCTTAGTAATTGGTTCACCCCTCCACTTT. Amino acids: CASSLVIGSPLHF.

This clone was observed many times. This sequence joins TRBV5-1 and TRBJ1-2; D may be TRBD1 (6 bases). Per the germline V gene, CDR1 is SGHRS and CDR2 is YFSETQ. V lost 4 bases, J lost 4 bases, and 20 bases lay in between. The CDR3 totals 16 residues. CDR3 in amino acids: CASSPNDRPFPYGYTF. The CDR3 coding sequence is TGCGCCAGCAGCCCCAACGACAGGCCGTTCCCCTATGGCTACACCTTC.

The V gene is TRBV11-1, the J gene TRBJ2-3; D is unresolved. CDR3 size: 15 residues. V dropped 1 base and J dropped 4 bases, with 12 bases sitting between them. Germline CDR1 and CDR2: SGHAT and FQDESV (reference sequence). The CDR3 region is CASSLGSRRADTQYF. The CDR3 nucleotides are TGTGCCAGCAGCTTAGGCTCTAGACGCGCAGATACGCAGTATTTT.

This chain links TRBV10-3 with TRBJ2-2, with D possibly TRBD1 on 5 matching bases. V lost 9 bases, J lost 4 bases, and 12 bases lay in between. The CDR3 loop spans 13 amino acids. The germline CDR1 and CDR2 sequences are ENHRY and SYGVKD. CDR3 in DNA: TGTGCCATTCAAGGGGTTAGCACCGGGGAGCTGTTTTTT. Amino acid sequence: CAIQGVSTGELFF.